The clone carrying this TCR beta chain was recorded many times. Its antigen remains unknown. The sample is drawn from a study of T cells in Graves' hyperthyroidism and ophthalmopathy. About the study: Peripheral blood draws took place at initial diagnosis, ahead of any treatment.

Notes on the study in general: Using 13 V-J features, a model discriminated ophthalmopathy from stable hyperthyroidism.

Inclusion characteristics of ophthalmopathy patients comprised a Clinical Activity Score of at least 3, a NOSPECS grade of at least 4, and duration under 3 months. Any patient presenting with uncontrolled infection, other autoimmune disease, pregnancy or lactation was left out. V gave up 6 bases and J gave up 0 bases, with 16 bases separating them. Germline V gene data show CDR1 as SNHLY and CDR2 as FYNNEI. The CDR3 runs 16 residues. Amplified TCR beta CDR3 regions derived from RNA transcripts. TCR CDR3 regions were first amplified by RT-PCR with HTBI primers. TCRdb itself ran the multiplex PCR reads through MiXCR, one entry per CDR3 protein. Of 600,000 or so distinct CDR3 sequences listed, over 12% were seen once; the top ten hold around 7%.

The chain is built from TRBV2 and TRBJ2-3; maybe TRBD2 (5 bases). The sequenced material came from blood. The TCR was taken from a woman younger than 30 with Graves' ophthalmopathy. The CDR3 reads CASSQRWRISTDTQYF. CDR3 sequence (DNA): TGTGCCAGCAGCCAGCGGTGGAGAATTAGCACAGATACGCAGTATTTT.